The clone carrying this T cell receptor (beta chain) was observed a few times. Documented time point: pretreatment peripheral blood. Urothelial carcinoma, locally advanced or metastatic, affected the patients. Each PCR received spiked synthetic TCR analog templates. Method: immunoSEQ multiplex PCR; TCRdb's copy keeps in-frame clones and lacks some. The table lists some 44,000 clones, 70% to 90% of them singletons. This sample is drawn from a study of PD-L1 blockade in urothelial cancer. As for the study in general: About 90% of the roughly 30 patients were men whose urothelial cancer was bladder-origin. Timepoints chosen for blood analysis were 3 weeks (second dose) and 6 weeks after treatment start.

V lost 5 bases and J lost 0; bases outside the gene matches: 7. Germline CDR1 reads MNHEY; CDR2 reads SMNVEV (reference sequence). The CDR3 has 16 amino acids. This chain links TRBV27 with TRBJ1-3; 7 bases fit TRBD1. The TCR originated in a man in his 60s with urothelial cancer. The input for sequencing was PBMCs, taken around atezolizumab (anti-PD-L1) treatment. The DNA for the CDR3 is TGTGCCAGCAGTCCTGACAGGGTGTCCTCTGGAAACACCATATATTTT. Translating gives CASSPDRVSSGNTIYF.